This T cell receptor (beta chain) was identified during a study of cytomegalovirus exposure and HLA in healthy donors. Whole-study results and caveats: Across donors, most TCRs were seen rarely, yet some public ones were widespread. Reported performance of the classifier showed diagnosis of cytomegalovirus status with high specificity and sensitivity. Among TCR beta chains, those listed as cytomegalovirus-associated numbered about 150.

Note on this clone: The antigen is undetermined.

Germline V CDR1 and CDR2: MNHEY, SVGAGI. There are 14 residues in the CDR3. V dropped 2 bases and J dropped 2 bases, with 10 bases sitting between them. Measured with immunoSEQ multiplex PCR; TCRdb has only the in-frame clones, and not every one. Of under 400,000 clones listed, 88% were seen once; the top ten hold approximately 0.96%. Sequencing was performed on PBMCs. This sequence originates from a young man in good health and CMV-seronegative. The rearrangement links TRBV6-5 to TRBJ2-7; D gene unclear. The DNA for the CDR3 is TGTGCCAGCAGTTACAATACAGCAGCCTACGAGCAGTACTTC. Translation gives CASSYNTAAYEQYF.